This T cell receptor (beta chain) derives from a study of CDR3 diversity in severe acne. TCRdb independently ran MiXCR on the PCR reads; one entry per CDR3 protein. The data contain over 100,000 distinct CDR3 sequences, roughly half of them singletons. As regards this clonotype: A read error may produce the germline difference seen at one junction end.

This CDR3 contains 15 residues. Per germline, CDR1 SGHTA and CDR2 FQGNSA. The J gene is TRBJ2-1, the V gene TRBV7-2, with D possibly being TRBD2 (6 bases). The sample was blood. This TCR derives from a male donor with acne. The CDR3 protein is CASSLGGGMINEQFF. The CDR3 DNA reads TGTGCCAGCAGCTTAGGGGGCGGGATGATCAATGAGCAGTTCTTT. The full variable domain, with the rest looked up from reference TRBV7-2 and TRBJ2-1, is GAGVSQSPSNKVTEKGKDVELRCDPISGHTALYWYRQSLGQGLEFLIYFQGNSAPDKSGLPSDRFSAERTGGSVSTLTIQRTQQEDSAVYLCASSLGGGMINEQFFGPGTRLTVL.